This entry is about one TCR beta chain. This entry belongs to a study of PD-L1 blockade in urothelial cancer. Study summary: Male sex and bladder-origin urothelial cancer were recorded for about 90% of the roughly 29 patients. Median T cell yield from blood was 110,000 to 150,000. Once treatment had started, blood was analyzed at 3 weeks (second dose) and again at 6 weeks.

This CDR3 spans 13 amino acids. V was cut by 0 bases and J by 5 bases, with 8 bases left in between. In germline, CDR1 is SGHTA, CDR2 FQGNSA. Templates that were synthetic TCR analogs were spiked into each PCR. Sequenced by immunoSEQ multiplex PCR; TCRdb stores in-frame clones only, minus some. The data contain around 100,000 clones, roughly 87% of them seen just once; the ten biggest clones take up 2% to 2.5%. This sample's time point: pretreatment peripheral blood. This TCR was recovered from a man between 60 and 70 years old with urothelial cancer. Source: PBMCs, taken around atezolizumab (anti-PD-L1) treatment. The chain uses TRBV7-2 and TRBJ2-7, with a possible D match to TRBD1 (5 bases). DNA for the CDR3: TGTGCCAGCAGCTTAGCGGGGCTGAACGAGCAGTACTTC. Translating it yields CASSLAGLNEQYF.